The 12 T cell receptor beta chains listed next were all sequenced from one sample in a study of technical replicates of blood from several donors. Assay: immunoSEQ multiplex PCR; the TCRdb copy retains only in-frame clones and omits some. The sample includes about 85,000 clones, about 95% seen only once; the top ten take roughly 0.23%. The specimen sequenced was T cells isolated from PBMCs. These receptors were collected from a human donor in good health.

This chain connects TRBV19 to TRBJ1-1; D not resolved. CDR1 is LNHDA and CDR2 is SQIVND in the germline V gene (reference sequence). Trimming removed 3 bases at V and 4 bases at J, with 9 bases between. The length of the CDR3 is 13 residues. In DNA, the CDR3 is TGTGCCAGTAGTATTAGAGGATCCACTGAAGCTTTCTTT. It is translated as CASSIRGSTEAFF.

This chain links TRBV29-1 with TRBJ2-7; 9 bases are a match to TRBD2. CDR3 length: 15 amino acids. V gave up 5 bases and J gave up 4 bases; unmatched junction bases: 12. Germline CDR1 SQVTM, CDR2 ANQGSEA. The CDR3 sequence: CSVLPSPSGIYEQYF. CDR3 DNA sequence: TGCAGCGTTCTACCCAGTCCTAGCGGGATATACGAGCAGTACTTC.

J is TRBJ2-3 and V is TRBV19; possibly TRBD2 for D (5 bases). Germline loops: CDR1 LNHDA, CDR2 SQIVND (reference sequence). Deletions cut 1 base from V and 0 bases from J, with 8 bases between. The CDR3 has 15 amino acids. The CDR3 nucleotides read TGTGCCAGTAGTATAGTCCCGGGGAGCACAGATACGCAGTATTTT. It codes for CASSIVPGSTDTQYF.

The chain recombines TRBV30 with TRBJ2-7; 9 nucleotides line up with TRBD1. The CDR3 loop spans 16 amino acids. Germline V lookup: CDR1 GTSNPN, CDR2 SVGIG (reference sequence). After removal of 4 bases from V and 0 bases from J, the junction contained 10 bases not matched to a gene. The DNA for the CDR3 is TGTGCCTGGACCGGTATAGGGACAGGGCTCTCCTACGAGCAGTACTTC. Translating gives CAWTGIGTGLSYEQYF.

Comment on this clone: Because the CDR3 is missing its conserved closing phenylalanine or tryptophan, this is likely a read error. It is unclear where the CDR3 begins or ends on the DNA, so no DNA is shown, and the CDR3 is as TCRdb lists it. The chain employs TRBV19 and TRBJ1-4; the listed D gene, TRBD1, was not tested against the DNA. The CDR3 numbers 15 amino acids, ends counted. Germline-derived CDR1 and CDR2 are LNHDA and SQIVND (reference sequence). CDR3 loop: CASSIDRDLNRVWCV.

This clone showed up just once. V and J are TRBV27 and TRBJ2-7, with 11 nucleotides matching TRBD2. The germline gives CDR1 MNHEY, CDR2 SMNVEV (reference sequence). This CDR3 comprises 18 residues. Germline trimming cut 5 bases from V and 6 bases from J; bases unmatched to any gene: 18. The CDR3 reads CASSPRTSGRPSRGEQYF. The CDR3 coding sequence is TGTGCCAGCAGTCCCAGGACTAGCGGGCGCCCTTCCCGGGGCGAGCAGTACTTC.

The genes are TRBV12-5 and TRBJ2-3; TRBD2 aligns across 8 bases. Germline CDR1 and CDR2: LGHNT and FRNRAP. Trimming cost V 4 bases and J 1 base; bases outside gene matches: 7. The CDR3 consists of 16 residues. CDR3: CASGSGGAAGTDTQYF. The CDR3 nucleotides read TGTGCTAGTGGTTCCGGGGGGGCCGCGGGCACAGATACGCAGTATTTT.

The chain carries TRBV2 and TRBJ2-2; D remains unclear. Looked up from germline, CDR1 is SNHLY and CDR2 is FYNNEI. The germline V and J ends were trimmed by 6 bases and 7 bases, with 12 bases remaining between them. The CDR3 contains 13 residues. The CDR3 coding sequence is TGTGCCAGCAGGACACATAGGCTCGGGGAGCTGTTTTTT. As protein: CASRTHRLGELFF.

Remarks on this clone: The same CDR3 can be traced to other DNA sequences in this sample. V and J are TRBV4-1 and TRBJ2-1; tentative D call: TRBD1 (6 bases). Per germline, CDR1 MGHRA and CDR2 YSYEKL. V was shortened by 3 bases and J by 2 bases, with 11 bases between the two germline ends. The CDR3 has 15 residues. CDR3 sequence reads: CASSQGQGPYNEQFF. For the CDR3, the DNA is TGCGCCAGCAGCCAGGGACAAGGACCCTACAATGAGCAGTTCTTC.

V usage is TRBV6-1 and J usage is TRBJ1-5; 8 bases align to TRBD1. V lost 9 bases to trimming and J lost 2 bases; unmatched junction nucleotides: 9. The CDR3 is made up of 15 amino acids. Germline CDR1 is MNHNS and CDR2 is SASEGT. The CDR3 sequence is CARDFPGQGNQPQHF. The CDR3 DNA reads TGTGCCAGGGACTTCCCGGGACAGGGCAATCAGCCCCAGCATTTT.

This rearrangement joins TRBV7-9 to TRBJ2-1, with D unresolved. There are 15 residues in the CDR3. CDR1 and CDR2 (germline): SEHNR, FQNEAQ (reference sequence). The V end lost 1 base, the J end lost 4 bases, and 11 bases lay between the germline ends. The CDR3 loop is CASSLGLVAYNEQFF. Written as DNA, the CDR3 is TGTGCCAGCAGCTTAGGCTTGGTAGCTTACAATGAGCAGTTCTTC.

The chain couples TRBV6-1 to TRBJ1-6; 7 nucleotides agree with TRBD1. CDR1 MNHNS and CDR2 SASEGT come from the germline V gene. This CDR3 comprises 14 residues. Unmatched junction bases numbered 7, after V lost 1 base and J lost 13 bases. CDR3 loop: CASSEVGTARPLHF. The CDR3 DNA reads TGTGCCAGCAGTGAAGTAGGGACAGCCAGGCCCCTCCACTTT.